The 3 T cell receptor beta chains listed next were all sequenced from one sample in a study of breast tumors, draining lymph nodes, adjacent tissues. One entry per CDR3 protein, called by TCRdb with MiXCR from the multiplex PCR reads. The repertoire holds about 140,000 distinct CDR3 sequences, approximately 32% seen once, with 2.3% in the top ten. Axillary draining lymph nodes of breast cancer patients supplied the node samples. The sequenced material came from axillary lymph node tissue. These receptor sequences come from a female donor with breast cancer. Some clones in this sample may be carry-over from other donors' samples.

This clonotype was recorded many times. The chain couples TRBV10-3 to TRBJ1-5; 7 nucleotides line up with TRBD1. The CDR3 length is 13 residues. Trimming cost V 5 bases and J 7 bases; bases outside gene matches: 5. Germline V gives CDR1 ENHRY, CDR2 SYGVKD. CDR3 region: CAISSSQGQPQHF. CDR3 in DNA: TGTGCCATCAGTTCCTCACAGGGGCAGCCCCAGCATTTT.

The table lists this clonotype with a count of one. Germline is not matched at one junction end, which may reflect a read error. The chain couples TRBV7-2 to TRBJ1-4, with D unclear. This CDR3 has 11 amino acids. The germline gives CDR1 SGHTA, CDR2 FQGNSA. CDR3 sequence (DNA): TGTGCCAGCAGCTTTCAGAAAAAGCTGTTTTTT. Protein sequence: CASSFQKKLFF.

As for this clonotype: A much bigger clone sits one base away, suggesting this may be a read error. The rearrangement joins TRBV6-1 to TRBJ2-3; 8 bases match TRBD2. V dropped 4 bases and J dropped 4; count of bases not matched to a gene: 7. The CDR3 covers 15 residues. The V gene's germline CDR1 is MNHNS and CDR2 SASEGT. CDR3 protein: CASSAHGGAADTQYF. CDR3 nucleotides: TGTGCCAGCAGTGCACACGGGGGGGCGGCAGATACGCAGTATTTT.